These 21 T cell receptor beta chains share one sample of origin, sequenced in a study of blood T cell repertoires in COVID-19. Here immunoSEQ multiplex PCR was the method, and the copy in TCRdb shows in-frame clones only, minus some. The table records fewer than 150,000 clones, around 79% of them present only once. Sequencing input: peripheral blood. The source is a man between 45 and 60 years old with acute or convalescent COVID-19.

The chain combines TRBV4-1 with TRBJ1-1, with TRBD1 as a possible D gene (6 bases). The CDR3 covers 16 residues. With 2 bases removed from V and 4 bases from J, the gap between germline ends came to 17 bases. Germline assignment: CDR1 MGHRA and CDR2 YSYEKL. CDR3 residues: CASSQYSRGGITEAFF. CDR3 sequence (DNA): TGCGCCAGCAGCCAATATTCAAGAGGGGGAATCACTGAAGCTTTCTTT.

This clone was seen a single time. The chain is built from TRBV6-5 and TRBJ2-2, with 8 bases matching TRBD1. The V gene end was trimmed by 8 bases and the J gene end by 1 base; junction bases not matched to a gene: 3. This CDR3 contains 14 residues. Germline-derived CDR1 and CDR2 are MNHEY and SVGAGI. Written as DNA, the CDR3 is TGTGCCAGCGGCGGGACAGGGAACACCGGGGAGCTGTTTTTT. Amino acid sequence: CASGGTGNTGELFF.

This chain connects TRBV25-1 to TRBJ2-5, with a weak D call TRBD1 (6 bases). V dropped 4 bases and J dropped 4 bases, with 13 bases sitting between them. This CDR3 region has 14 residues. CDR1 and CDR2 from the germline V gene are MGHDK and SYGVNS. This CDR3 reads CASSAGDVGETQYF. CDR3 nucleotides: TGTGCCAGCAGTGCAGGGGACGTCGGAGAGACCCAGTACTTC. Based on the CDR3 plus reference TRBV25-1 and TRBJ2-5, the full variable domain is EADIYQTPRYLVIGTGKKITLECSQTMGHDKMYWYQQDPGMELHLIHYSYGVNSTEKGDLSSESTVSRIRTEHFPLTLESARPSHTSQYLCASSAGDVGETQYFGPGTRLLVL.

The chain joins TRBV4-2 to TRBJ2-7; possibly TRBD2 for D (7 bases). The CDR3 loop spans 13 amino acids. The V end was cut by 4 bases, the J end by 4 bases, with 11 bases between. Germline V CDR1 and CDR2: LGHNA, YNFKEQ. The CDR3 protein is CASSPEGGYEQYF. The CDR3 DNA is TGTGCCAGCAGCCCAGAGGGGGGGTACGAGCAGTACTTC.

The chain's CDR3 is CASSTPGQVVNTEAFF. CDR3 nucleotides: TGTGCCAGCAGTACGCCGGGACAGGTTGTGAACACTGAAGCTTTCTTT. The chain uses TRBV28 and TRBJ1-1, with 8 nucleotides matching TRBD1. Losses at the gene ends were 5 bases for V and 0 bases for J; bases not matched to a gene: 8. The CDR3 loop spans 16 amino acids. Per germline, CDR1 MDHEN and CDR2 SYDVKM.

V is TRBV6-5 and J is TRBJ1-4; D remains unclear. Trimming removed 5 bases at V and 3 bases at J, with 13 bases between. The CDR3 runs to 15 residues. Germline CDR1 and CDR2: MNHEY and SVGAGI. Here the CDR3 reads CASSTTTQANEKLFF. The CDR3 DNA is TGTGCCAGCAGTACGACAACTCAGGCTAATGAAAAACTGTTTTTT.

V usage is TRBV2 and J usage is TRBJ2-1; 8 bases line up with TRBD2. The V and J ends lost 3 bases and 5 bases, in that order; junction bases with no gene match: 12. Germline CDR1 and CDR2: SNHLY and FYNNEI. There are 17 residues in the CDR3. The CDR3 sequence: CASSENVWRGANNEQFF. The CDR3 bases are TGTGCCAGCAGTGAGAATGTGTGGCGGGGGGCTAACAATGAGCAGTTCTTC.

On this clone itself: Its ends do not fully match the called genes, so a read error is possible. The rearrangement joins TRBV7-7 to TRBJ2-2; 7 bases are a match to TRBD1. This CDR3 comprises 16 residues. CDR1 is SSHAT, CDR2 FNYEAQ, per germline (reference sequence). The CDR3: CASSPDRQPNTGELFF. The CDR3 nucleotides read TGTGCTAGCAGCCCGGACAGGCAGCCGAACACCGGGGAGCTGTTTTTT.

J is TRBJ2-7 and V is TRBV29-1; tentatively, D is TRBD1 (5 bases). The V gene lost 4 bases and the J gene lost 2 bases, with 15 bases spanning the gap. The CDR3 runs to 14 residues. Germline V gene lookup returns CDR1 SQVTM and CDR2 ANQGSEA. CDR3 in amino acids: CSVVLQGLPYEQYF. The CDR3 bases are TGCAGCGTTGTTCTCCAGGGCCTACCCTACGAGCAGTACTTC.

V and J are TRBV28 and TRBJ1-1, with D tentatively TRBD1 (6 bases). CDR1 is MDHEN, CDR2 SYDVKM, per germline. There are 14 residues in the CDR3. Trimming shortened V by 4 bases and J by 5 bases, and 14 bases separated the two germline ends. As DNA, the CDR3 is TGTGCCAGCAGTTCAGGCGGGGGGCATACTGAAGCTTTCTTT. Protein: CASSSGGGHTEAFF.

This clone was recorded once. The chain recombines TRBV4-1 with TRBJ2-5, with 8 nucleotides matching TRBD2. Germline-derived CDR1 and CDR2 are MGHRA and YSYEKL. V lost 3 bases, J lost 5 bases, and 5 bases stayed unmatched. The CDR3 is 14 amino acids. This CDR3 is CASSQQLAVETQYF. CDR3 DNA: TGCGCCAGCAGCCAGCAACTAGCGGTGGAGACCCAGTACTTC.

The chain has TRBV11-3 and TRBJ2-1, with D possibly being TRBD1 (5 bases). Trimming left V 1 base short and J 7 bases short, with 11 bases between. The germline V gene encodes CDR1 SGHNT and CDR2 YENEEA. The CDR3 runs 14 residues. Written as DNA, the CDR3 is TGTGCCAGCAGCTTAGGGGGCGTGGAAAATGAGCAGTTCTTC. Translation: CASSLGGVENEQFF.

The chain couples TRBV5-1 to TRBJ1-1; D gene ambiguous. Trimming shortened V by 2 bases and J by 1 base, and 9 bases separated the two germline ends. The germline CDR1 and CDR2 sequences are SGHRS and YFSETQ. The CDR3 is 14 residues long. CDR3 amino acids: CASSFIPGNTEAFF. CDR3 nucleotide sequence: TGCGCCAGCAGCTTTATTCCCGGGAACACTGAAGCTTTCTTT.

V gene TRBV18 combines with J gene TRBJ2-1; TRBD2 matches at 10 bases. The germline V gene has CDR1 KGHSH and CDR2 LQKENI. The junction had 1 base not matched to a gene; V was cut back by 3 bases and J by 2 bases. This CDR3 comprises 15 residues. This CDR3 reads CASSPLAGAYNEQFF. The CDR3 bases are TGTGCCAGCTCACCTCTAGCGGGAGCCTACAATGAGCAGTTCTTC. The full variable domain, in which reference TRBV18 and TRBJ2-1 provide the parts outside the CDR3, is NAGVMQNPRHLVRRRGQEARLRCSPMKGHSHVYWYRQLPEEGLKFMVYLQKENIIDESGMPKERFSAEFPKEGPSILRIQQVVRGDSAAYFCASSPLAGAYNEQFFGPGTRLTVL.

The J gene is TRBJ1-1, the V gene TRBV19; a possible D gene is TRBD1 (5 bases). This CDR3 comprises 13 residues. V was shortened by 5 bases and J by 2 bases, with 9 bases between the two germline ends. The germline CDR1 and CDR2 sequences are LNHDA and SQIVND (reference sequence). The DNA for the CDR3 is TGTGCCAGTAGTTCGGGGGATAACACTGAAGCTTTCTTT. It translates to CASSSGDNTEAFF.

This rearrangement joins TRBV5-5 to TRBJ2-1, with 8 positions matching TRBD2. Germline trimming cut 2 bases from V and 8 bases from J; bases unmatched to any gene: 0. The CDR3 consists of 12 residues. The V gene's germline CDR1 is SGHKS and CDR2 YYEKEE (reference sequence). The CDR3 DNA reads TGTGCCAGCAGCTTCGGGGGGGATGAGCAGTTCTTC. Residues: CASSFGGDEQFF. The full variable domain, completed using reference TRBV5-5 and TRBJ2-1, is DAGVTQSPTHLIKTRGQQVTLRCSPISGHKSVSWYQQVLGQGPQFIFQYYEKEERGRGNFPDRFSARQFPNYSSELNVNALLLGDSALYLCASSFGGDEQFFGPGTRLTVL.

This chain connects TRBV4-2 to TRBJ2-1, with 12 positions matching TRBD2. The CDR3 covers 19 residues. Germline V gene sequence: CDR1 LGHNA, CDR2 YNFKEQ. V dropped 3 bases and J dropped 0; count of bases not matched to a gene: 9. CDR3 nucleotides: TGTGCCAGCAGCCATTGGACTAGCGGGGACTTTATCTCCTACAATGAGCAGTTCTTC. Translation: CASSHWTSGDFISYNEQFF.

The genes are TRBV30 and TRBJ1-3; no definite D call. V lost 2 bases to trimming and J lost 2 bases, with 7 bases between them. Germline V CDR1 and CDR2: GTSNPN, SVGIG (reference sequence). This CDR3 has 13 amino acids. The DNA for the CDR3 is TGTGCCTGGAGTACAGCTACTGGAAACACCATATATTTT. This sequence encodes CAWSTATGNTIYF. Variable domain in full (rest from reference TRBV30 and TRBJ1-3): SQTIHQWPATLVQPVGSPLSLECTVEGTSNPNLYWYRQAAGRGLQLLFYSVGIGQISSEVPQNLSASRPQDRQFILSSKKLLLSDSGFYLCAWSTATGNTIYFGEGSWLTVV.

This clone turned up a few times. The J gene is TRBJ2-5, the V gene TRBV6-5, with D perhaps matching TRBD1 (5 bases). V was cut by 0 bases and J by 4 bases, with 9 bases left in between. Germline V gene data show CDR1 as MNHEY and CDR2 as SVGAGI. CDR3 length: 14 residues. For the CDR3, the DNA is TGTGCCAGCAGTTACTCTCAGGGATTAGAGACCCAGTACTTC. Its translation is CASSYSQGLETQYF.

This clone was counted once. The chain couples TRBV7-3 to TRBJ2-7, with TRBD2 as a possible D gene (5 bases). Germline values: CDR1 SGHTA, CDR2 FQGTGA. V was shortened by 5 bases and J by 3 bases, with 14 bases between the two germline ends. This CDR3 has 14 amino acids. DNA for the CDR3: TGTGCCAGCAGCCGCTGGACGGGGAGCTACGAGCAGTACTTC. Protein product: CASSRWTGSYEQYF.

The chain carries TRBV29-1 and TRBJ1-2, with D possibly being TRBD1 (5 bases). The CDR3 has 13 residues. Trimming took off 4 bases at V and 2 bases at J, with 11 bases between the two ends. Per germline, CDR1 SQVTM and CDR2 ANQGSEA. DNA for the CDR3: TGCAGCGTTGTGGGGGGGGAGAACTATGGCTACACCTTC. Translation gives CSVVGGENYGYTF.